This T cell receptor beta chain was sequenced during a study of cytomegalovirus exposure and HLA in healthy donors. Overall study findings and caveats: According to reports, the classifier identified cytomegalovirus status with high specificity and sensitivity. Later on, analysis showed that most CMV-associated TCR beta chains appeared to be HLA-restricted.

This clone was seen once. The antigen remains unidentified. This PCR relied on a set of 60 Vbeta primers and 13 Jbeta primers. Using immunoSEQ multiplex PCR, the repertoire was profiled, and TCRdb retains in-frame clones only, with some absent. The sample contains approximately 260,000 clones, 84% of which appear only once. This TCR was sampled from a woman between 40 and 55 years old in good health and CMV-seropositive. Sequencing input: PBMCs.

In DNA form, the CDR3 reads TGTGCCAGCAGTTCTGTCGACAGGGGGTACGAGCAGTACTTC. It is translated as CASSSVDRGYEQYF. The chain joins TRBV28 to TRBJ2-7; 9 bases agree with TRBD1. This CDR3 is built from 14 residues. Trimming took 4 bases from V and 4 from J; bases not matched to a gene: 5. Germline values: CDR1 MDHEN, CDR2 SYDVKM.